This TCR beta chain was identified during a study of CD8+CD57+ T cells in acquired aplastic anemia. Regarding the study as a whole: Patients did not significantly differ from controls in CD8+ Simpson's diversity. It was found that roughly 29 CD8+ CDR3 sequences were shared between patients and controls.

TCR beta VDJ combinations and CDR3 sequences were profiled from genomic DNA. TCRdb reprocessed the reads via MiXCR and lists one record per CDR3 protein. Of 150,000 to 200,000 distinct CDR3 sequences in the sample, around 43% were seen once. With regard to this clonotype: Its specificity is not known.

Patients picked for sequencing had shown CD8+CD57+ cell expansion detected by flow cytometry. The enrolled patients all had severe acquired aplastic anemia. When blood sampling took place, the patients had received no therapy. V lost 1 base to trimming and J lost 4 bases; unmatched junction nucleotides: 2. Germline-derived CDR1 and CDR2 are SGHVT and SQSDAQ. The CDR3 consists of 15 residues. This clonotype was obtained from a human donor with aplastic anemia. This chain connects TRBV7-4 to TRBJ2-5; TRBD2 matches 11 bases. Source material: sorted CD4+, CD8+, or CD8+CD57+ T cells (not recorded which) from PBMCs. The CDR3: CASSLGGTSGETQYF. CDR3 bases: TGTGCCAGCAGCTTAGGCGGGACTAGCGGAGAGACCCAGTACTTC.